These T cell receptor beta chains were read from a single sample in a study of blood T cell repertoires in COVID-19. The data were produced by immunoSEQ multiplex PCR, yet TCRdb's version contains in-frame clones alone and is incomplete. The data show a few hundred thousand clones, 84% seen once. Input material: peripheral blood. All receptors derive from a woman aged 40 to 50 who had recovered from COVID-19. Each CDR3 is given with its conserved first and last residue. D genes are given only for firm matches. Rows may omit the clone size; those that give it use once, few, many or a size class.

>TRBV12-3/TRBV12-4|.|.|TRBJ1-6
TGTGCCAGCAGGACGACAGATTCACCCCTCCACTTT
CASRTTDSPLHF
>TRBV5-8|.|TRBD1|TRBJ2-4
TGTGCCAGCAGCACCGGGACAGATAACATTCAGTACTTC
CASSTGTDNIQYF
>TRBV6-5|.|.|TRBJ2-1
TGTGCCAGCGGAAACAGGGCGTCGTACAATGAGCAGTTCTTC
CASGNRASYNEQFF
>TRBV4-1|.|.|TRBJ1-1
TGCGCCAGCAGCCAAGATGGGCAGGTAATGAACACTGAAGCTTTCTTT
CASSQDGQVMNTEAFF
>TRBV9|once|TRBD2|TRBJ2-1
TGTGCCAGCAGCGTCCGGACTAGCGGGGGGAATGAGCAGTTCTTC
CASSVRTSGGNEQFF
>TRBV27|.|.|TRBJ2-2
TGTGCCAGCAGCATCACAGGGCACACCGGGGAGCTGTTTTTT
CASSITGHTGELFF
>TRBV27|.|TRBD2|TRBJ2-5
TGTGCCAGCAGTTCTCCGACTAGCGGCCAAGAGACCCAGTACTTC
CASSSPTSGQETQYF
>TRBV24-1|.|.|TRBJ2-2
TGTGCCACCAGTGGCCCGGGGTTGGCCGGGGAGCTGTTTTTT
CATSGPGLAGELFF
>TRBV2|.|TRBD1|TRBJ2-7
TGTGCCAGCAGTGAAGCCGGGTACGGCAGGGGGAGCGAGCAGTACTTC
CASSEAGYGRGSEQYF
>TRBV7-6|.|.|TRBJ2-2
TGTGCCAGCAGCCTTAGGGGTGGCAGGGGCCACGGGGAGCTGTTTTTT
CASSLRGGRGHGELFF
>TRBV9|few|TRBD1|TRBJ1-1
TGTGCCAGCAGCGTACAGACACAGGGGACGAACACTGAAGCTTTCTTT
CASSVQTQGTNTEAFF
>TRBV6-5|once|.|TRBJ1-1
TGTGCCAGCCAGTCGCCAGGGGTTGGTGAAGCTTTCTTT
CASQSPGVGEAFF
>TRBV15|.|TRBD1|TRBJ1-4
TGTGCCACCAGCAGACCAGGACAGGGGGTAGAAAAACTGTTTTTT
CATSRPGQGVEKLFF
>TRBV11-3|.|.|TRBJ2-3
TGTGCCAGCAGTTGGTGGGGGGGGCCTGTAGATACGCAGTATTTT
CASSWWGGPVDTQYF
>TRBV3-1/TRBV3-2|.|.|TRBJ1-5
TGTGCCAGCAGCCCCGGGGGGGGCAGGCAGCCCCAGCATTTT
CASSPGGGRQPQHF
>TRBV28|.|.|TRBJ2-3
TGTGCCAGCAGTTTGAGGACAGATACGCAGTATTTT
CASSLRTDTQYF
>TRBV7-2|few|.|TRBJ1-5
TGTGCCAGCAGCCTTTGGGGACATAGCAATCAGCCCCAGCATTTT
CASSLWGHSNQPQHF
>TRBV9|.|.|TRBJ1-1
TGTGCCAGCACCCTCGTTATAAATCCCGAGGCTGAAGCTTTCTTT
CASTLVINPEAEAFF
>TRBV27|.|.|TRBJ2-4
TGTGCCAGCAGTCCCAGCCGGGGAGCAAGCAAAAACATTCAGTACTTC
CASSPSRGASKNIQYF
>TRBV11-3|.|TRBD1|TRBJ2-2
TGTGCCAGCAGCTCGAGGGGACAGAGCACCGGGGAGCTGTTTTTT
CASSSRGQSTGELFF
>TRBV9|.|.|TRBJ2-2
TGTGCCAGCAGCGTAAATCCACAGTTATATACCGGGGAGCTGTTTTTT
CASSVNPQLYTGELFF
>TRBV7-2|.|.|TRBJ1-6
TGTGCCAGCAGCTTAAGATCTACAGATAGTTCACCCCTCCACTTT
CASSLRSTDSSPLHF
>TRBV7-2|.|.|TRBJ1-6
TGTGCCAGCAGCTTGCCAGGGGCTTATTCACCCCTCCACTTT
CASSLPGAYSPLHF
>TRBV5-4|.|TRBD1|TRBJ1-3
TGTGCCAGCAGCCCGACAGGGAACTCTGGAAACACCATATATTTT
CASSPTGNSGNTIYF
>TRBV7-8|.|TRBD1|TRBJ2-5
TGTGCCAGCAGATCCGGGACAGGGATTTGGGAGACCCAGTACTTC
CASRSGTGIWETQYF
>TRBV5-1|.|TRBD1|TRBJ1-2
TGCGCCAGCAGCCGCTCCACCACAGGGGAGAGTGGCTACACCTTC
CASSRSTTGESGYTF
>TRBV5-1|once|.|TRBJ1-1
TGCGCCAGCAGCTTGGAAGGGGGTATCACTGAAGCTTTCTTT
CASSLEGGITEAFF
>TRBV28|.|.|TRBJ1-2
TGTGCCAGCAGTTTTGACAGCTATGGCTACACCTTC
CASSFDSYGYTF
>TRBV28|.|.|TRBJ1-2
TGTGCCAGCAGCCTACAGGGTCCCGGGGGCTACACCTTC
CASSLQGPGGYTF
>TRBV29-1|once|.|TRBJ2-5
TGCAGCGCCGAGGGTCCCCAGGGGTCCCAAGAGACCCAGTACTTC
CSAEGPQGSQETQYF
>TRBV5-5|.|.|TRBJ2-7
TGTGCCAGCAGCCGGGGGACCCTGAGCACCTACGAGCAGTACTTC
CASSRGTLSTYEQYF
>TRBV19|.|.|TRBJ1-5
TGTGCCAGTAGTGGATACAGGGCCCAGCATTTT
CASSGYRAQHF
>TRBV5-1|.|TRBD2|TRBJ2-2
TGCGCCAGCAGCGGACTAGCGACGAGGAACACCGGGGAGCTGTTTTTT
CASSGLATRNTGELFF
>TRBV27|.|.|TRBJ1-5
TGTGCCACCTCCTCGAGAGCGGGACTCCCGACAGGACAGCCCCAGCATTTT
CATSSRAGLPTGQPQHF
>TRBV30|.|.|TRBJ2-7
TGTGCCTGGAGTCTACCGGGCAGGTCAGGGGTCGGGTACTACGAGCAGTACTTC
CAWSLPGRSGVGYYEQYF
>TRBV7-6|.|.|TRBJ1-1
TGTGCCAGCAGCTTTGGAGAGAACACTGAAGCTTTCTTT
CASSFGENTEAFF